The entry below gives a single TCR beta chain sequence along with its context. The sample belongs to a study of cytomegalovirus exposure and HLA in healthy donors. Germline trimming cut 6 bases from V and 7 bases from J; bases unmatched to any gene: 9. Germline V lookup: CDR1 MNHNY, CDR2 SVGAGI (reference sequence). The CDR3 runs 15 residues. Using immunoSEQ multiplex PCR, the repertoire was profiled, and TCRdb retains in-frame clones only, with some absent. The table lists 200,000 or so clones, 75% to 85% of them singletons. Material for sequencing was PBMCs. The chain joins TRBV6-6 to TRBJ1-5, with 10 bases lining up with TRBD1. This clonotype was obtained from a woman aged 25 to 39 in good health and CMV-seropositive. Here the CDR3 reads CASSPPGQGSQPQHF. Here the CDR3 DNA reads TGTGCCAGCAGCCCCCCGGGACAGGGGAGCCAGCCCCAGCATTTT.